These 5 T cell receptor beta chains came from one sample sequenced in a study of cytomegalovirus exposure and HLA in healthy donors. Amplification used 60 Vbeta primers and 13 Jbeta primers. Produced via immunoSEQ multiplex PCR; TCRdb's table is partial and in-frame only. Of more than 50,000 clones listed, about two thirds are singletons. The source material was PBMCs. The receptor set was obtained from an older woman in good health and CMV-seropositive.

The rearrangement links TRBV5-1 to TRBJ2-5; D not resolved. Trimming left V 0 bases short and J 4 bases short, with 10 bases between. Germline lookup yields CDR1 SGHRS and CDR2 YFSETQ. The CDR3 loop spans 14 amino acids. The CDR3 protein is CASSLEQFSETQYF. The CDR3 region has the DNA TGCGCCAGCAGCTTGGAACAGTTTTCAGAGACCCAGTACTTC.

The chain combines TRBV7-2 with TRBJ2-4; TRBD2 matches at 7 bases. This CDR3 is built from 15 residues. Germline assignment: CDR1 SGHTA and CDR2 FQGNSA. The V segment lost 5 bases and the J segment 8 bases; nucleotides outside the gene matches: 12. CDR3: CASSPSGTPPHIQYF. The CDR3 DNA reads TGTGCCAGCAGCCCAAGCGGGACCCCACCGCACATTCAGTACTTC.

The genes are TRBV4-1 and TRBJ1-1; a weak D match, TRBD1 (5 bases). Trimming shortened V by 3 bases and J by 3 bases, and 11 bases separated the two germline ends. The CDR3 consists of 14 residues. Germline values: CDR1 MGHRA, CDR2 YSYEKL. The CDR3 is CASSHRAGHTEAFF. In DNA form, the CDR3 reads TGCGCCAGCAGCCACCGGGCGGGGCACACTGAAGCTTTCTTT.

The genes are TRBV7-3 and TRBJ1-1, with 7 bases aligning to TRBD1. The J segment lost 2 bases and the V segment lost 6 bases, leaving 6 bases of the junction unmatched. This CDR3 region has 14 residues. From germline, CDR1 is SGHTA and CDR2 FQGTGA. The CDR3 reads CASSRQGDNTEAFF. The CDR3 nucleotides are TGTGCCAGCAGTCGACAGGGAGACAACACTGAAGCTTTCTTT. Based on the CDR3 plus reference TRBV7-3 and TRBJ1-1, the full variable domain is GAGVSQTPSNKVTEKGKYVELRCDPISGHTALYWYRQSLGQGPEFLIYFQGTGAADDSGLPNDRFFAVRPEGSVSTLKIQRTERGDSAVYLCASSRQGDNTEAFFGQGTRLTVV.

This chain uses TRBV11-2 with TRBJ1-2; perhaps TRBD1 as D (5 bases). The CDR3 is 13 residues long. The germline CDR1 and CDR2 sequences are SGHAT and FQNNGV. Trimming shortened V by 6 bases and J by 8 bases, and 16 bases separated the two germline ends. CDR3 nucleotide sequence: TGTGCCAGCAGACTTGGGCAGGGTTGGGGCTACACCTTC. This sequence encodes CASRLGQGWGYTF. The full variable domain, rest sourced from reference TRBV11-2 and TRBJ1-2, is EAGVAQSPRYKIIEKRQSVAFWCNPISGHATLYWYQQILGQGPKLLIQFQNNGVVDDSQLPKDRFSAERLKGVDSTLKIQPAKLEDSAVYLCASRLGQGWGYTFGSGTRLTVV.